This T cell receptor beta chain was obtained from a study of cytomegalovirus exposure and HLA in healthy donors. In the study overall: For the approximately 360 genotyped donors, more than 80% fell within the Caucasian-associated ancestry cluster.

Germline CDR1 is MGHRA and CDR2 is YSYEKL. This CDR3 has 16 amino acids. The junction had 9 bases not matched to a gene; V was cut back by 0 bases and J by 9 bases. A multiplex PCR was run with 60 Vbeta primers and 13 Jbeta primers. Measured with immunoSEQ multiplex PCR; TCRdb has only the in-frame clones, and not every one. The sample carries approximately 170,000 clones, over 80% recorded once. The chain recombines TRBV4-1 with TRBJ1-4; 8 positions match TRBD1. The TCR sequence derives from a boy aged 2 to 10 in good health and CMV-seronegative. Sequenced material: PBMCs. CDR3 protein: CASSQELRTGNKKLFF. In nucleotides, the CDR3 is TGCGCCAGCAGCCAAGAATTGAGGACAGGGAATAAAAAACTGTTTTTT.